The sequence of this T cell receptor beta chain was determined in a study of vaccination and CD4 T cells after COVID-19. Study summary: Two of the convalescents were Hispanic, and the group consisted of six males and four females. The post-vaccine samples came a median 72 days after dose two (range 14 to 241).

The study sequenced cultured CD4+ T cell DNA using the Oncomine TCR Beta short-read assay. From the PCR reads, TCRdb called clonotypes with MiXCR, one entry per CDR3 protein. The sample consists of some 14,000 distinct CDR3 sequences, around 61% of them appearing once. As for this clonotype: Its antigen is unknown.

Treatment specified: roughly ten-day PBMC culture with coronavirus spike peptide pools or control peptides (ViraFEST assay). This TCR was recovered from a human donor who had recovered from COVID-19. Sequencing was carried out using CD4+ T cells from blood, cultured in vitro.

CDR3 amino acids: CASSYTTPSTDTQYF. The CDR3 DNA reads as TGTGCCAGCAGTTATACGACGCCAAGCACAGATACGCAGTATTTT. V gene TRBV6-5 combines with J gene TRBJ2-3; D uncertain. CDR1 and CDR2 (germline): MNHEY, SVGAGI. The CDR3 consists of 15 residues. Trimming cost V 3 bases and J 0 bases, with 10 bases left between them.